The 10 T cell receptor beta chains below all came from one sample that was sequenced in a study of blood T cells in healthy people across ages. For the second PCR, which ran for about 6 to 11 cycles, a sample-barcoded 5' primer and a J-beta primer mix were used. TCRdb ran MiXCR on the 5' RACE reads and lists one entry per CDR3 protein. Among roughly 800,000 distinct CDR3 sequences listed, 53% were seen once. The source material was blood. Every receptor here comes from an older man in good health.

The gene calls are TRBV10-2 and TRBJ2-6, with unresolved D. The CDR3 extends over 15 amino acids. Germline CDR1 is WSHSY and CDR2 is SAAADI. The germline V and J ends were trimmed by 4 bases and 1 base, with 8 bases remaining between them. As DNA, the CDR3 is TGCGCCAGCAGTGCCACAGTATCTGGGGCCAACGTCCTGACTTTC. Translated: CASSATVSGANVLTF.

This clonotype was seen only once. This chain uses TRBV20-1 with TRBJ2-3; D possibly matches TRBD1 or TRBD2 (6 bases each). The germline V gene encodes CDR1 DFQATT and CDR2 SNEGSKA (reference sequence). Trimming pared 1 base from V and 14 bases from J, leaving 19 bases between. CDR3 length: 13 residues. The CDR3 sequence is CSARGGAGRYAYF. The DNA of the CDR3 is TGCAGTGCTAGAGGGGGGGCAGGGAGATACGCGTATTTT.

This chain uses TRBV5-1 with TRBJ2-1; TRBD2 aligns across 8 bases. The CDR3 is 17 amino acids. The V segment lost 0 bases and the J segment 4 bases; nucleotides outside the gene matches: 9. Germline V CDR1 and CDR2: SGHRS, YFSETQ. This CDR3 is CASSLAVAGGPYNEQFF. Here the CDR3 DNA reads TGCGCCAGCAGCTTGGCGGTTGCGGGAGGACCATACAATGAGCAGTTCTTC.

The chain links TRBV7-9 to TRBJ2-7; 8 nucleotides agree with TRBD2. CDR1 SEHNR and CDR2 FQNEAQ come from the germline V gene (reference sequence). Trimming cost V 7 bases and J 4 bases; bases outside gene matches: 12. CDR3 length: 15 residues. CDR3 region: CASTFHSGMNYEQYF. In DNA, the CDR3 is TGTGCCAGCACCTTCCATAGCGGGATGAATTACGAGCAGTACTTC.

The chain is built from TRBV6-5 and TRBJ1-5; D is unresolved. Germline V gene sequence: CDR1 MNHEY, CDR2 SVGAGI. V shed 7 bases and J shed 4 bases, with 11 bases lying between them. This CDR3 has 13 residues. The CDR3: CASNPGLNQPQHF. In DNA, the CDR3 is TGTGCCAGCAATCCGGGCTTAAATCAGCCCCAGCATTTT.

This clonotype was seen more than once but under ten times. This CDR3 reads CSARDLASSPNEQYF. As DNA, the CDR3 is TGCAGTGCTAGAGATCTGGCTAGCAGTCCGAACGAGCAGTACTTC. The genes are TRBV20-1 and TRBJ2-5, with D possibly TRBD2 on 5 matching bases. The tail of the sequence fits TRBJ2-7 better, so the J call may be wrong. The CDR3 loop spans 15 amino acids. Per the germline V gene, CDR1 is DFQATT and CDR2 is SNEGSKA (reference sequence).

DNA for the CDR3: TGCAGTGCTAGTTCGGCCTTAGGTACGGGCGGCTACACCTTC. Protein: CSASSALGTGGYTF. The chain recombines TRBV20-1 with TRBJ1-2; the D is unclear. This CDR3 is 14 amino acids long. Germline-derived CDR1 and CDR2 are DFQATT and SNEGSKA (reference sequence). V lost 3 bases and J 8 bases, leaving 19 bases between the germline ends.

The rearrangement joins TRBV24-1 to TRBJ1-4; 7 bases match TRBD1. J lost 6 bases, V lost 4 bases, and 7 bases had no gene match. Germline V gene data show CDR1 as KGHDR and CDR2 as SFDVKD. The CDR3 consists of 15 residues. The CDR3 sequence: CATSESGGPDEKLFF. CDR3 in DNA: TGTGCCACCAGTGAGTCAGGGGGACCTGATGAAAAACTGTTTTTT.

The chain links TRBV7-2 to TRBJ2-2; 11 bases map to TRBD2. J was trimmed by 5 bases and V by 3 bases; bases with no gene match: 11. The CDR3 runs 18 residues. Germline V gives CDR1 SGHTA, CDR2 FQGNSA. CDR3 in amino acids: CASSFGILAGGRTGELFF. CDR3 DNA sequence: TGTGCCAGCAGCTTTGGGATCTTAGCGGGAGGGAGGACCGGGGAGCTGTTTTTT. The full variable domain, in which reference TRBV7-2 and TRBJ2-2 provide the parts outside the CDR3, is GAGVSQSPSNKVTEKGKDVELRCDPISGHTALYWYRQSLGQGLEFLIYFQGNSAPDKSGLPSDRFSAERTGGSVSTLTIQRTQQEDSAVYLCASSFGILAGGRTGELFFGEGSRLTVL.

The rearrangement links TRBV29-1 to TRBJ2-5; no reliable D call. The V end lost 2 bases, the J end lost 12 bases, and 34 bases lay between the germline ends. The CDR3 has 18 amino acids. The germline V gene has CDR1 SQVTM and CDR2 ANQGSEA. The CDR3 sequence is CSVESYGIGPSDSRGKYF. The CDR3 DNA sequence: TGCAGCGTTGAAAGTTATGGAATTGGCCCGAGCGATTCTCGAGGAAAGTACTTC.